The present T cell receptor (beta chain) was sequenced within a study of chemoradiotherapy in HPV16-positive cancers. General study findings and limits: HPV-specific T cells were functionally defined from only a couple of HPV16-positive patients. Non-HPV-specific T cells did not expand in tumors during treatment, whereas candidate HPV-specific clones and E7-related motifs did. For HPV16-positive patients, expanding HPV-responsive T cells associated with longer recurrence-free survival.

V lost 0 bases and J lost 7; bases outside the gene matches: 10. Germline V gene sequence: CDR1 LGHNA, CDR2 YNFKEQ. The CDR3 length is 17 residues. TCRdb's copy holds only in-frame clones and misses some; the assay was immunoSEQ multiplex PCR. The sample shows 30,000 to 45,000 clones, around 80% of them seen only once. Comment on this clone: Its target is not known. The identical CDR3 is also encoded by other nucleotide sequences in the sample.

Repeated repertoire sampling spanned the course of chemoradiotherapy. The chain links TRBV4-2 to TRBJ2-7, with TRBD2 identical over 12 bases. Sequencing used blood, obtained from a patient who underwent chemoradiotherapy. This receptor was obtained from a human donor with HPV-associated anogenital cancer. Here the CDR3 DNA reads TGTGCCAGCAGCCAAGAAGAGGCTAGCGGGGGGGCGGGAGAGCAGTACTTC. It is translated as CASSQEEASGGAGEQYF.